The entry below describes one T cell receptor beta chain. The V gene's germline CDR1 is SGHTA and CDR2 FQGNSA. The CDR3 totals 16 residues. UMIs containing a 6-nucleotide sample barcode were added via template switching. The authors ran two nested PCRs of 16 and 9 cycles on TCRalpha and TCRbeta cDNA. Following a re-call of the 5' RACE reads, TCRdb has one entry per CDR3 protein and lacks DNA. This table lists some 200,000 distinct CDR3 sequences. The sample comes from a study of monozygotic twins with inflammatory bowel disease. The chain has TRBV7-2 and TRBJ1-1; lacking DNA, the TRBD1 call made by TCRdb goes unchecked. The sample consisted of blood. The sequence came from a human donor with ulcerative colitis or Crohn's disease, or a healthy co-twin of an affected twin (not recorded which). This chain's CDR3 is CASSHPPGGMNTEAFF.